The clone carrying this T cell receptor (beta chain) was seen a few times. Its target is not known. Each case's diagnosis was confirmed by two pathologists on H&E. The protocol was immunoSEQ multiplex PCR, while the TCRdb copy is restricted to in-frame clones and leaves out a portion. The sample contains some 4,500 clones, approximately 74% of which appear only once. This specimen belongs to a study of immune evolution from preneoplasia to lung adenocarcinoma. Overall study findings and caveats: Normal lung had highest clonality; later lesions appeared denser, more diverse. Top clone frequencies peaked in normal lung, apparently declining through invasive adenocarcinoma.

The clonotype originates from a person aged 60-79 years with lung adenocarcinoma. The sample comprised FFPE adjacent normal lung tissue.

DNA for the CDR3: TGTGCCAGCAGCTTATACCCCGGCGGGGGCTCGGTAACTAATGAAAAACTGTTTTTT. It yields the protein CASSLYPGGGSVTNEKLFF. The rearrangement joins TRBV7-3 to TRBJ1-4, with D possibly being TRBD1 (6 bases). V was trimmed by 2 bases and J by 1 base, leaving 20 bases between them. The CDR3 runs 19 residues. Germline CDR1 is SGHTA and CDR2 is FQGTGA.